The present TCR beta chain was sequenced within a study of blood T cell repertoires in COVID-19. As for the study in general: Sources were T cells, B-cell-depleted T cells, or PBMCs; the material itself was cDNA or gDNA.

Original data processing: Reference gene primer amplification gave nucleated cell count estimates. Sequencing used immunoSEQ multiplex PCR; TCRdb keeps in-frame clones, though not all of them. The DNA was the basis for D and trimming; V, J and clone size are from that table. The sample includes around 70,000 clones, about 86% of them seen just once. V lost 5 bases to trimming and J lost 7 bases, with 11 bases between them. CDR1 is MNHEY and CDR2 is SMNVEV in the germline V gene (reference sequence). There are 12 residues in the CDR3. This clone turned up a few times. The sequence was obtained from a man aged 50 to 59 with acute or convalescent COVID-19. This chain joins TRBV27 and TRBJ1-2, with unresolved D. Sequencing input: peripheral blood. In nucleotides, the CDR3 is TGTGCCAGCAGTCCCACGGTCGGTGGCTACACCTTC. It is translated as CASSPTVGGYTF.